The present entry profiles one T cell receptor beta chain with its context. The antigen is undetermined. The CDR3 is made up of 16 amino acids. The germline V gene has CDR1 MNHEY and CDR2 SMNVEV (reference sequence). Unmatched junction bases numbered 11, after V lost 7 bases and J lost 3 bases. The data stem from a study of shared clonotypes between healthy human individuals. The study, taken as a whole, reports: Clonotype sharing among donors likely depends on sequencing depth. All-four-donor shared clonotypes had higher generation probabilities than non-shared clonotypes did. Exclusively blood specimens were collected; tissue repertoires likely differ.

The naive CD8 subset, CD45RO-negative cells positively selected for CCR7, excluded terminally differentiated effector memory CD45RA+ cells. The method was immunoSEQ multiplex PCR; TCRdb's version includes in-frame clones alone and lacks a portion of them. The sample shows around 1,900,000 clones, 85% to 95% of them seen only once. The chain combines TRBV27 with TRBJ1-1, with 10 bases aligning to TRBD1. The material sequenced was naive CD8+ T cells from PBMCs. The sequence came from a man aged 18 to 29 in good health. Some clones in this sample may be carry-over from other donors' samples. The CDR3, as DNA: TGTGCCAGCAAACCCCGGACAGGGGGGTTACACACTGAAGCTTTCTTT. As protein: CASKPRTGGLHTEAFF.